The rows below give T cell receptor beta chains drawn from one sample of a study of T-cell memory formation after mild COVID-19. Via MiXCR, TCRdb re-called the 5' RACE reads, giving one row per CDR3 protein. The table records roughly 610,000 distinct CDR3 sequences, 15% to 20% of them present only once. What was sequenced was PBMCs or a T cell subset sorted from them (not recorded which). These receptors all come from an adult woman who had mild COVID-19 (a few samples of this study predate the infection). Cell type and time point are not known. The CDR3 runs from the conserved cysteine through the conserved F or W. The D gene is left open where the match is weak. Clone size is stated in some rows and not others, as once, few, many or a class when expanded.

NA | TRBJ1-1 | TRBV29-1 | NA | TGCAGCGTTTTGGAGGGTCTGAACACTGAAGCTTTCTTT | CSVLEGLNTEAFF
few | TRBJ1-5 | TRBV12-3/TRBV12-4 | NA | TGTGCCAGCAGCCACCCGGGGAACGCCGTTGGTCGCAATCAGCCCCAGCATTTT | CASSHPGNAVGRNQPQHF
few | TRBJ1-4 | TRBV12-3/TRBV12-4 | NA | TGTGCCAGCAGTTTCCGAACCAGTAATGAAAAACTGTTTTTT | CASSFRTSNEKLFF
NA | TRBJ2-2 | TRBV19 | TRBD2 | TGTGCCAGTAGTATCGGCACATTAGCGGGAGGGACCGGGGAGCTGTTTTTT | CASSIGTLAGGTGELFF
few | TRBJ2-3 | TRBV20-1 | TRBD1 | TGCAGTGCCGGACAGGCCCGCACAGATACGCAGTATTTT | CSAGQARTDTQYF
few | TRBJ2-5 | TRBV29-1 | NA | TGCAGCGTTGAAGATTACCACAGGGAAGAGACCCAGTACTTC | CSVEDYHREETQYF
many | TRBJ2-5 | TRBV29-1 | NA | TGCAGCGTGGGACCGCAAGAGACCCAGTACTTC | CSVGPQETQYF
NA | TRBJ2-7 | TRBV11-2 | TRBD2 | TGTGCCAGCAGCCTTAGCGGGAGCTTATCCAGCGAGCAGTACTTC | CASSLSGSLSSEQYF
NA | TRBJ2-3 | TRBV12-3/TRBV12-4 | NA | TGTGCCAGCAGCCGTGACTTTTATTCTCTCACAGATACGCAGTATTTT | CASSRDFYSLTDTQYF
NA | TRBJ1-2 | TRBV11-2 | TRBD1 | TGTGCCAGCAGCTCGCTCGGAGGGGGCAGCTACACCTTC | CASSSLGGGSYTF
NA | TRBJ2-1 | TRBV20-1 | NA | TGCAGTGCTAGGGTTGGGAAGACGTCCTACAATGAGCAGTTCTTC | CSARVGKTSYNEQFF
NA | TRBJ1-2 | TRBV6-5 | TRBD1 | TGTGCCAGCAGTACGGACAGGGAAAGGGCTGGCTACACCTTC | CASSTDRERAGYTF
many | TRBJ2-7 | TRBV6-2/TRBV6-3 | NA | TGTGCCAGCAGTTTTGGGGAATACTACGAGCAGTACTTC | CASSFGEYYEQYF
NA | TRBJ1-2 | TRBV4-1 | TRBD1 | TGCGCCAGCAGACCACAGGGGGTCTTGAACTATGGCTACACCTTC | CASRPQGVLNYGYTF
many | TRBJ2-5 | TRBV7-9 | NA | TGTGCCAGCAGCTTTACCTCGGAGACCCAGTACTTC | CASSFTSETQYF
NA | TRBJ2-6 | TRBV7-3 | NA | TGTGCCAGCAGCCCACCAGCGGGTTCCTCTGGGGCCAACGTCCTGACTTTC | CASSPPAGSSGANVLTF
few | TRBJ1-5 | TRBV30 | NA | TGTGCCTGGAGCTCAGGGAGAGATCAGCCCCAGCATTTT | CAWSSGRDQPQHF
few | TRBJ2-3 | TRBV5-4 | TRBD2 | TGTGCCAGCAGCCTAGCGGGGGCCCTCACAGATACGCAGTATTTT | CASSLAGALTDTQYF
NA | TRBJ1-1 | TRBV12-3/TRBV12-4 | NA | TGTGCCAGCAGTTCAATTCTGGGGGAGAACACTGAAGCTTTCTTT | CASSSILGENTEAFF
few | TRBJ2-3 | TRBV30 | TRBD2 | TGTGCCTCAGAGACTAGCGAGGATGTCACAGATACGCAGTATTTT | CASETSEDVTDTQYF
few | TRBJ1-1 | TRBV12-3/TRBV12-4 | TRBD1 | TGTGCCAGCACCTTTAGACAGGGTACTATGAACACTGAAGCTTTCTTT | CASTFRQGTMNTEAFF
few | TRBJ2-2 | TRBV20-1 | NA | TGCAGTGCCCAGGGGGGCTGGAACACCGGGGAGCTGTTTTTT | CSAQGGWNTGELFF
NA | TRBJ1-5 | TRBV4-1 | NA | TGCGCCAGCAGCCTCGTCGACACAGAAGGAGATCAGCCCCAGCATTTT | CASSLVDTEGDQPQHF
few | TRBJ2-3 | TRBV12-3/TRBV12-4 | NA | TGTGCCAGCGAGGGGGTGCCCCCAGATACGCAGTATTTT | CASEGVPPDTQYF
few | TRBJ2-7 | TRBV9 | TRBD1 | TGTGCCAGCAGCACGACCCGACAGGGCTACGAGCAGTACTTC | CASSTTRQGYEQYF
NA | TRBJ1-1 | TRBV2 | NA | TGTGCCAGCAGTGTCACAGGTTCGAACACTGAAGCTTTCTTT | CASSVTGSNTEAFF
few | TRBJ1-2 | TRBV20-1 | NA | TGCAGTGCTCCCCCCTCAGCGGGAATCGACTATGGCTACACCTTC | CSAPPSAGIDYGYTF
few | TRBJ2-4 | TRBV11-2 | NA | TGTGCCAGCAGCCCCCGAGTAAGAGCCAAAAACATTCAGTACTTC | CASSPRVRAKNIQYF
few | TRBJ2-1 | TRBV7-2 | NA | TGTGCCAGCAGCTTTCATCGCTATACGAACAATGAGCAGTTCTTC | CASSFHRYTNNEQFF
NA | TRBJ2-6 | TRBV6-5 | TRBD1 | TGTGCCAGCAGTTACGGGACAGGGATCTCTGGGGCCAACGTCCTGACTTTC | CASSYGTGISGANVLTF
few | TRBJ1-2 | TRBV15 | NA | TGTGCCACCGAACCCGAGGTGAACTATGGCTACACCTTC | CATEPEVNYGYTF
few | TRBJ2-7 | TRBV6-5 | NA | TGTGCCAGCAGTCGGGACTTCTTTGGGGAGCAGTACTTC | CASSRDFFGEQYF
few | TRBJ1-1 | TRBV6-5 | NA | TGTGCCAGCAGTCTGATCCGACAGACCATGAACACTGAAGCTTTCTTT | CASSLIRQTMNTEAFF